This TCR beta chain was captured in a study of T cell repertoires in cytomegalovirus infection. Looking at the study overall: Alongside well-studied HLA-B-restricted CMV epitopes, recently identified HLA-C-restricted CMV epitopes were also used. Based on public TCR beta signatures, there were indications of CMV infection and of a matching HLA type. Study-wide results and limits: CMV carriers having the relevant HLA were flagged by cumulative public TCR beta family frequency. There were HLA-C-restricted CMV-specific TCR beta clonotypes dominating the ex vivo response.

This clonotype was picked up a small number of times. Its antigen is still unknown. Germline CDR1 is SEHNR and CDR2 is FQNEAQ (reference sequence). The CDR3 covers 14 residues. The V end lost 0 bases, the J end lost 3 bases, and 8 bases lay between the germline ends. Using its own MiXCR run on the reads, TCRdb lists one record per CDR3 protein. The data show 300,000 to 400,000 distinct CDR3 sequences, with under 35% seen just once and about 19% held by the top ten. The chain links TRBV7-9 to TRBJ1-1, with D unclear. This receptor was identified in a human donor in good health (CMV status not recorded). Some clones in this sample may be carry-over from other donors' samples. Sequencing used cultured PBMCs, obtained from culture after CMV antigen stimulation. CDR3 coding DNA: TGTGCCAGCAGCTTAGCGTTAGGGTACACTGAAGCTTTCTTT. Amino acids: CASSLALGYTEAFF.